This paragraph reports one TCR beta chain. The antigen is unknown. The entry originates in a study of blood T cells in healthy people across ages. Study in general: Template switching picked up about one barcoded beta molecule for each two T cells.

Between the trimmed V and J ends, which lost 0 bases and 1 base, there was a span of 9 bases. The CDR3 length is 14 residues. Germline V lookup: CDR1 DFQATT, CDR2 SNEGSKA (reference sequence). Notes on the study in general: Versus aged donors, long-lived donors had higher diversity and more naive CD4+ cells. Roughly linearly, TCR beta diversity per million T cells fell as age increased.

Primed by a sample-barcoded 5' primer and a J-beta primer mix, a second PCR proceeded for about 6 to 11 cycles. All samples yielded 2.5 million or more CDR3-containing paired-end reads. TCRdb itself ran the 5' RACE reads through MiXCR, one entry per CDR3 protein. The profile covers about 1.1 million distinct CDR3 sequences, with less than 45% appearing a single time and around 13% taken by the ten largest. The chain joins TRBV20-1 to TRBJ1-1, with D hard to call. The sequenced material came from blood. The clonotype comes from a man aged 18 to 29 in good health. In nucleotides, the CDR3 is TGCAGTGCTAGAGATGGCAATTGGAACACTGAAGCTTTCTTT. This encodes CSARDGNWNTEAFF.